Listed below are T cell receptor beta chains from one sample, sequenced in a study of T-cell memory formation after mild COVID-19. TCRdb re-analysed the 5' RACE reads in MiXCR, keeping a single row per CDR3 protein. The sample records 340,000 or so distinct CDR3 sequences, 10% to 15% being singletons. Sequenced input: PBMCs or a T cell subset sorted from them (not recorded which). The receptors were gathered from a man younger than 30 who had mild COVID-19 (a few samples of this study predate the infection). Cell type and time point are not known. CDR3s include the opening cysteine and the closing phenylalanine or tryptophan. The D gene is left open where the match is weak. Only part of the rows carry a size: once, few, many, or a class if the clone is expanded.

>TRBV19|few|TRBJ1-1|-
CASSMPSGALNTEAFF
TGTGCCAGTAGTATGCCCTCAGGGGCTCTGAACACTGAAGCTTTCTTT
>TRBV6-2/TRBV6-3|few|TRBJ1-6|TRBD1
CASSYPGQYNSPLHF
TGTGCCAGCAGTTACCCGGGACAGTATAATTCACCCCTCCACTTT
>TRBV6-5|-|TRBJ2-5|-
CASSYGDDRETQYF
TGTGCCAGCAGTTACGGGGACGATCGAGAGACCCAGTACTTC
>TRBV5-1|-|TRBJ1-6|-
CASSVGSDSPLHF
TGCGCCAGCAGCGTGGGATCCGATTCACCCCTCCACTTT
>TRBV6-6|many|TRBJ1-1|-
CASSYGGSTEAFF
TGTGCCAGCAGTTACGGGGGTAGCACTGAAGCTTTCTTT
>TRBV4-3|-|TRBJ2-3|TRBD2
CASSQDPLAGSTDTQYF
TGCGCCAGCAGCCAAGATCCACTAGCGGGGAGCACAGATACGCAGTATTTT
>TRBV28|few|TRBJ2-5|-
CASIDGGETQYF
TGTGCCAGCATTGATGGGGGAGAGACCCAGTACTTC
>TRBV7-2|-|TRBJ1-2|TRBD1
CASSFGQGLYGYTF
TGTGCCAGCAGCTTCGGACAGGGATTATATGGCTACACCTTC
>TRBV21-1|few|TRBJ2-4|-
CASSCRVSRNF
TGTGCCAGTTCATGCAGGGTCTCTCGGAACTTC
>TRBV18|-|TRBJ1-2|-
CASSPSTTVNYGYTF
TGTGCCAGCTCACCGTCCACGACGGTTAACTATGGCTACACCTTC
>TRBV7-6|many|TRBJ2-5|-
CASSRSRETQYF
TGTGCCAGCAGCCGTAGCCGCGAGACCCAGTACTTC
>TRBV7-2|-|TRBJ2-3|TRBD2
CASSLLGGMSTDTQYF
TGTGCCAGCAGCTTATTGGGGGGGATGTCGACAGATACGCAGTATTTT
>TRBV6-5|few|TRBJ2-2|TRBD2
CASRNPQRGNTGELFF
TGTGCCAGCAGAAATCCCCAGCGGGGAAACACCGGGGAGCTGTTTTTT
>TRBV18|-|TRBJ2-5|-
CASSPPFLRETQYF
TGTGCCAGCTCACCACCCTTCTTGAGGGAGACCCAGTACTTC
>TRBV7-2|few|TRBJ2-1|TRBD2
CASRALGGGPYNEQFF
TGTGCCAGCAGGGCCCTTGGCGGGGGACCCTACAATGAGCAGTTCTTC
>TRBV29-1|many|TRBJ2-7|-
CSANRGPYEQYF
TGCAGCGCCAACCGGGGGCCCTACGAGCAGTACTTC
>TRBV21-1|few|TRBJ1-1|-
CASSLGRGKNTEAFF
TGTGCCAGCAGCTTGGGCAGGGGAAAGAACACTGAAGCTTTCTTT
>TRBV30|-|TRBJ2-1|-
CAWSVHESSYNEQFF
TGTGCCTGGAGTGTACACGAGAGCTCCTACAATGAGCAGTTCTTC
>TRBV7-6|few|TRBJ2-2|-
CASRSGRGTNTGELFF
TGTGCCAGTAGATCAGGCCGGGGGACGAACACCGGGGAGCTGTTTTTT
>TRBV4-1|-|TRBJ1-5|-
CASSQDLGGRGLNQPQHF
TGCGCCAGCAGCCAAGATTTGGGGGGACGGGGATTGAATCAGCCCCAGCATTTT
>TRBV5-6|few|TRBJ2-3|-
CASSLSVRLDTDTQYF
TGTGCCAGCAGCTTATCGGTCAGGCTAGACACAGATACGCAGTATTTT
>TRBV29-1|-|TRBJ2-1|-
CSVGPGEQFF
TGCAGCGTTGGTCCGGGCGAGCAGTTCTTC
>TRBV6-5|many|TRBJ1-1|-
CASSYRVNTEAFF
TGTGCCAGCAGCTACCGGGTCAACACTGAAGCTTTCTTT
>TRBV5-6|few|TRBJ1-5|-
CASSSAGGGVYSNQPQHF
TGTGCCAGCAGCTCAGCAGGTGGAGGGGTTTATAGCAATCAGCCCCAGCATTTT
>TRBV12-3/TRBV12-4|-|TRBJ2-7|-
CASSLRTVHEQYF
TGTGCCAGCAGTTTAAGGACAGTTCACGAGCAGTACTTC
>TRBV7-2|many|TRBJ1-2|-
CASSLLSYGYTF
TGTGCCAGCAGCTTACTTTCCTATGGCTACACCTTC
>TRBV6-5|-|TRBJ2-7|-
CASSLTPYSYEQYF
TGTGCCAGCAGCTTGACTCCTTACTCCTACGAGCAGTACTTC
>TRBV6-4|-|TRBJ2-1|TRBD1
CASSLGTAISYNEQFF
TGTGCCAGCTCGTTAGGGACAGCCATCTCCTACAATGAGCAGTTCTTC
>TRBV6-6|few|TRBJ1-5|-
CASRPPDVRSNQPQHF
TGTGCCAGCAGGCCACCAGACGTCCGAAGCAATCAGCCCCAGCATTTT
>TRBV4-3|-|TRBJ2-7|TRBD1
CASSQDRGTGEGEQYF
TGCGCCAGCAGCCAAGATCGGGGGACAGGGGAGGGCGAGCAGTACTTC
>TRBV7-2|once|TRBJ2-5|-
CASSRNRIQETQYF
TGTGCCAGCAGCCGGAACAGGATACAAGAGACCCAGTACTTC
>TRBV20-1|few|TRBJ2-1|TRBD2
CSAGRDYLSNEQFF
TGCAGTGCCGGACGGGACTATCTGAGCAATGAGCAGTTCTTC
>TRBV6-5|-|TRBJ2-7|TRBD1
CASSYSGGGEQYF
TGTGCCAGCAGTTACTCAGGGGGCGGCGAGCAGTACTTC
>TRBV20-1|-|TRBJ2-5|TRBD2
CSARATSGYRETKYF
TGCAGTGCTAGAGCAACTAGCGGTTACCGGGAGACCAAGTACTTC
>TRBV7-2|many|TRBJ1-6|-
CASSLLRRTLSPLHF
TGTGCCAGCAGCTTATTGCGCAGGACGCTTTCACCCCTCCACTTT
>TRBV12-3/TRBV12-4|-|TRBJ2-5|TRBD1
CASRRTGGEETQYF
TGTGCCAGCAGGCGGACAGGGGGGGAAGAGACCCAGTACTTC
>TRBV5-1|-|TRBJ2-1|-
CDSSFRDFSYNEQFF
TGCGACAGCAGCTTCAGGGACTTCTCCTACAATGAGCAGTTCTTC
>TRBV11-2|many|TRBJ2-1|-
CASSSPDLYNEQFF
TGTGCCAGCAGCTCGCCTGACCTTTACAATGAGCAGTTCTTC
>TRBV24-1|-|TRBJ2-3|-
CATRGTSSTDTQYF
TGTGCCACCAGGGGGACTTCGAGCACAGATACGCAGTATTTT
>TRBV5-4|-|TRBJ2-3|TRBD1
CASRLGQDTDTQYF
TGTGCCAGCAGGCTCGGACAGGACACAGATACGCAGTATTTT
>TRBV7-2|-|TRBJ1-4|-
CASSSPGGREKLFF
TGTGCCAGCAGCTCGCCGGGGGGGCGTGAAAAACTGTTTTTT
>TRBV7-2|few|TRBJ2-5|-
CASSLIGGAETQYF
TGTGCCAGCAGCTTAATCGGGGGCGCAGAGACCCAGTACTTC
>TRBV20-1|-|TRBJ2-5|TRBD1
CSAQFTGVETQYF
TGCAGTGCTCAATTCACAGGGGTCGAGACCCAGTACTTC
>TRBV10-3|-|TRBJ2-2|-
CAISDLPDAGELFF
TGTGCCATCAGTGACTTGCCGGACGCCGGGGAGCTGTTTTTT
>TRBV20-1|-|TRBJ1-1|TRBD1
CSARGTGGTEAFF
TGCAGTGCTAGAGGTACAGGGGGAACTGAAGCTTTCTTT
>TRBV3-1|few|TRBJ1-1|-
CASSQVYTAEAFF
TGTGCCAGCAGCCAAGTGTACACAGCTGAAGCTTTCTTT
>TRBV6-2/TRBV6-3|-|TRBJ2-7|TRBD2
CASSYSTGGLAGVPYEQYF
TGTGCCAGCAGTTACTCGACCGGGGGACTAGCGGGGGTTCCGTACGAGCAGTACTTC
>TRBV2|once|TRBJ1-2|-
CASIMGPNYGYTF
TGTGCCAGCATTATGGGGCCTAACTATGGCTACACCTTC
>TRBV18|few|TRBJ2-4|TRBD1
CASSPPGGKNIQYF
TGTGCCAGCTCACCACCAGGGGGCAAAAACATACAGTACTTC
>TRBV5-1|few|TRBJ2-1|-
CASSWDSTPYNEQFF
TGCGCCAGCAGTTGGGACTCTACACCCTACAATGAGCAGTTCTTC
>TRBV12-5|-|TRBJ2-3|-
CASGLVGDTQYF
TGTGCTAGTGGCTTGGTGGGGGATACGCAGTATTTT
>TRBV6-5|few|TRBJ2-3|-
CASRRSGVTDTQYF
TGTGCCAGCAGACGATCAGGGGTAACAGATACGCAGTATTTT
>TRBV7-2|few|TRBJ2-7|-
CASSPPGGYEQYF
TGTGCCAGCAGCCCGCCCGGGGGCTACGAGCAGTACTTC
>TRBV30|few|TRBJ2-5|-
CAWSEGVAPGSQYF
TGTGCCTGGAGTGAGGGAGTAGCTCCAGGCTCCCAGTACTTC
>TRBV5-1|-|TRBJ1-1|TRBD1
CASSAGGTGGTEAFF
TGCGCCAGCAGCGCGGGAGGGACAGGGGGCACTGAAGCTTTCTTT
>TRBV10-3|-|TRBJ2-3|-
CAISLEGRDTQYF
TGTGCCATCAGTCTCGAAGGCAGGGATACGCAGTATTTT